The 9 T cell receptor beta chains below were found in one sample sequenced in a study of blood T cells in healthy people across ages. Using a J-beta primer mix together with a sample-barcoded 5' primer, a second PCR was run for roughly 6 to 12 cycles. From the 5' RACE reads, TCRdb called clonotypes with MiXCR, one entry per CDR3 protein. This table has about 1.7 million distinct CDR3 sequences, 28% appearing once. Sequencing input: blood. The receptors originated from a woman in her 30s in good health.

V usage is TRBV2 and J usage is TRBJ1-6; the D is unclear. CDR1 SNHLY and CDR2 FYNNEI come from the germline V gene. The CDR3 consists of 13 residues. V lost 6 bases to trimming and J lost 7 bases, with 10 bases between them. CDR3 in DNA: TGTGCCAGCAGGGGATCTGAAAATTCACCCCTCCACTTT. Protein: CASRGSENSPLHF.

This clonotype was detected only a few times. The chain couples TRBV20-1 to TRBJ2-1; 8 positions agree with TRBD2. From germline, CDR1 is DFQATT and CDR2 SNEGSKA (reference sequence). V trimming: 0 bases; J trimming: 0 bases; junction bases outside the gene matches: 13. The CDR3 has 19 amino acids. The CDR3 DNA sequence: TGCAGTGCTAGAGATGGGGGTAGCGGGGTTTCTGGCTCCTACAATGAGCAGTTCTTC. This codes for CSARDGGSGVSGSYNEQFF.

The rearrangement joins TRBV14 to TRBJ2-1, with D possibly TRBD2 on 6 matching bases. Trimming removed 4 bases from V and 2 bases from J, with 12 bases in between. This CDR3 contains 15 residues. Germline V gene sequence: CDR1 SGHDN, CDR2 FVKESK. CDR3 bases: TGTGCCAGCAGCCCCTTCGGGAGACCCTACAATGAGCAGTTCTTC. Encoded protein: CASSPFGRPYNEQFF.

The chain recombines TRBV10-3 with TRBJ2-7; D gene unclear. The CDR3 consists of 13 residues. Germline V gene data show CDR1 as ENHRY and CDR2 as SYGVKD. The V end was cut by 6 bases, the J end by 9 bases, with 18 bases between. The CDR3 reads CAISPSGFGGQYF. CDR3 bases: TGTGCCATCAGCCCCAGTGGATTCGGCGGGCAGTACTTC.

CDR3 coding DNA: TGTGCCAGCAGCCAAGTCGGCGGACTAGCGGGGGCCTCTGCAGGGGCCAACGTCCTGACTTTC. Amino acid sequence: CASSQVGGLAGASAGANVLTF. This chain connects TRBV3-1 to TRBJ2-6; 13 bases match TRBD2. Germline values: CDR1 LGHDT, CDR2 YNNKEL (reference sequence). V lost 1 base, J lost 4 bases, and 13 bases stayed unmatched. The CDR3 covers 21 residues.

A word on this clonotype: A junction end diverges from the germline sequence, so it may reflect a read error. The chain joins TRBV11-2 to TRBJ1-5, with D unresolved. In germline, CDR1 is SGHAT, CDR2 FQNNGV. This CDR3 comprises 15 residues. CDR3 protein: CTSSSLGGLNQPQHF. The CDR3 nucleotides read TGTACCAGCAGCTCCTTAGGCGGCTTAAATCAGCCCCAGCATTTT.

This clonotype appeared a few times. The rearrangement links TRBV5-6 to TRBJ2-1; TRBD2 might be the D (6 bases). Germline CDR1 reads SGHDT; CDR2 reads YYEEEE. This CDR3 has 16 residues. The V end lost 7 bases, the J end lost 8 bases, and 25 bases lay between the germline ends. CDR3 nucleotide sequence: TGTGCCAGCGAACTAGCACCGGCCCCCACTTTGGATGAGCAGTTCTTC. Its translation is CASELAPAPTLDEQFF.

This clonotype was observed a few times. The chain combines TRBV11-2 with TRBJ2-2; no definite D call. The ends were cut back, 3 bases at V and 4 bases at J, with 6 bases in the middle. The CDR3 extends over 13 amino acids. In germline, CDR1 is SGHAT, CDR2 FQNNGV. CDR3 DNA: TGTGCCAGCAGCTTGAACCCCACCGGGGAGCTGTTTTTT. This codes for CASSLNPTGELFF.

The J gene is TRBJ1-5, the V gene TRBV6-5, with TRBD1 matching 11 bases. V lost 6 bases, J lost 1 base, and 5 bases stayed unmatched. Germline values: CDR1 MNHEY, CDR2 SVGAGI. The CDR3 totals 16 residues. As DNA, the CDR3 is TGTGCCAGCAGCAGGGGGGACAGGGGGAGCAATCAGCCCCAGCATTTT. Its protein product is CASSRGDRGSNQPQHF.